These 8 T cell receptor beta chains were sequenced from one sample in a study of monozygotic twins with inflammatory bowel disease. TCRdb re-analyzed the 5' RACE reads; it lists each CDR3 protein once, without DNA. The sample table sets out around 140,000 distinct CDR3 sequences. The sample was blood. The receptors shown here come from a human donor with ulcerative colitis or Crohn's disease, or a healthy co-twin of an affected twin (not recorded which).

This chain uses TRBV7-9 with TRBJ1-1; the TRBD1 assignment by TCRdb is unverifiable without DNA. The CDR3 is 12 amino acids. Looked up from germline, CDR1 is SEHNR and CDR2 is FQNEAQ (reference sequence). The CDR3 here is CASSHQGGEAFF. The variable domain in full, completed from reference TRBV7-9 and TRBJ1-1, reads DTGVSQNPRHKITKRGQNVTFRCDPISEHNRLYWYRQTLGQGPEFLTYFQNEAQLEKSRLLSDRFSAERPKGSFSTLEIQRTEQGDSAMYLCASSHQGGEAFFGQGTRLTVV.

The CDR3 region is CATSRDRFGSEAFF. The rearrangement links TRBV15 to TRBJ1-1. Germline lookup yields CDR1 LNHNV and CDR2 YYDKDF (reference sequence). This CDR3 has 14 amino acids.

The J gene is TRBJ1-2, the V gene TRBV4-1; as DNA is missing, the TRBD1 call by TCRdb cannot be tested. CDR3 length equals 17 residues. Germline CDR1 is MGHRA and CDR2 is YSYEKL. The CDR3 loop reads CASSQEFGALVDYGYTF.

The rearrangement uses TRBV28 and TRBJ2-7; the TCRdb call, TRBD2, lacks DNA for checking. From germline, CDR1 is MDHEN and CDR2 SYDVKM. The CDR3 runs 13 residues. CDR3 in amino acids: CASALAGGPEQYF.

The chain links TRBV28 to TRBJ2-1; TCRdb's assignment of TRBD1 cannot be checked, as there is no DNA. Germline V gene data show CDR1 as MDHEN and CDR2 as SYDVKM. The CDR3 extends over 16 amino acids. The CDR3 region is CASSGAGMSSYNEQFF. Combining the CDR3 with reference TRBV28 and TRBJ2-1 gives the whole variable domain DVKVTQSSRYLVKRTGEKVFLECVQDMDHENMFWYRQDPGLGLRLIYFSYDVKMKEKGDIPEGYSVSREKKERFSLILESASTNQTSMYLCASSGAGMSSYNEQFFGPGTRLTVL.

V usage is TRBV5-6 and J usage is TRBJ2-2. The CDR3 covers 14 residues. Per the germline V gene, CDR1 is SGHDT and CDR2 is YYEEEE. The CDR3 is CASSLAANTGELFF.

The chain's CDR3 is CASSPRTGGSHEQYF. V usage is TRBV18 and J usage is TRBJ2-7; the TCRdb call, TRBD1, lacks DNA for checking. Germline V gene lookup returns CDR1 KGHSH and CDR2 LQKENI. The CDR3 totals 15 residues.

The J gene is TRBJ2-2, the V gene TRBV4-2; the D call of TRBD1 rests on TCRdb alone, since no DNA is present to check it. The CDR3 spans 16 residues. CDR1 and CDR2 (germline): LGHNA, YNFKEQ. This CDR3 reads CASSQFLASPARELFF.